The 13 T cell receptor beta chains listed next were all sequenced from one sample in a study of blood T cell repertoires in COVID-19. Assay: immunoSEQ multiplex PCR; the TCRdb copy retains only in-frame clones and omits some. The sample comprises 15,000 to 20,000 clones, about nine tenths of which are singletons, and around 7.2% rests with the top ten. Sequencing was performed on peripheral blood. These receptors all come from a human donor in a cohort sampled during active COVID-19.

The chain joins TRBV27 to TRBJ1-6; no definite D call. The CDR3 covers 12 residues. Germline V gives CDR1 MNHEY, CDR2 SMNVEV (reference sequence). V was trimmed by 7 bases and J by 7 bases, leaving 8 bases between them. CDR3 protein: CASKNTNSPLHF. DNA of the CDR3: TGTGCCAGCAAAAACACGAATTCACCCCTCCACTTT.

J is TRBJ2-7 and V is TRBV11-3, with 9 bases aligning to TRBD2. This CDR3 contains 15 residues. V gave up 3 bases and J gave up 4 bases; unmatched junction bases: 7. From germline, CDR1 is SGHNT and CDR2 YENEEA. In nucleotides, the CDR3 is TGTGCCAGCAGCTTCGAGCTAGCGGGGAGGTACGAGCAGTACTTC. Residues: CASSFELAGRYEQYF.

The chain employs TRBV10-1 and TRBJ2-2; tentatively, D is TRBD1 (6 bases). The CDR3 is 14 amino acids. V was cut by 4 bases and J by 3 bases, with 9 bases left in between. In germline, CDR1 is WNHNN, CDR2 SYGVQD (reference sequence). This CDR3 is CASSAQGHTGELFF. Written as DNA, the CDR3 is TGCGCCAGCAGTGCACAGGGTCACACCGGGGAGCTGTTTTTT.

The chain combines TRBV7-9 with TRBJ1-2; TRBD1 might be the D (5 bases). CDR3 length: 14 amino acids. Germline CDR1 reads SEHNR; CDR2 reads FQNEAQ (reference sequence). Trimming cost V 1 base and J 4 bases, with 10 bases left between them. The CDR3 loop is CASSLGSGIYGYTF. As DNA, the CDR3 is TGTGCCAGCAGCTTAGGTTCAGGGATCTATGGCTACACCTTC.

The rearrangement links TRBV6-5 to TRBJ2-7; TRBD1 matches 7 bases. This CDR3 is 13 amino acids long. CDR1 MNHEY and CDR2 SVGAGI come from the germline V gene. V shed 5 bases, J shed 4 bases, and the junction held 5 bases outside the gene matches. CDR3 in DNA: TGTGCCAGCAGTATCGTACAGGGGTACGAGCAGTACTTC. Translation: CASSIVQGYEQYF.

This chain connects TRBV2 to TRBJ1-1; D call uncertain. Trimming cost V 3 bases and J 11 bases, with 16 bases left between them. There are 13 residues in the CDR3. Germline V gives CDR1 SNHLY, CDR2 FYNNEI. CDR3 residues: CASSDEARSGAFF. CDR3 coding DNA: TGTGCCAGCAGTGACGAGGCCCGCAGTGGGGCTTTCTTT. Full variable domain (outside the CDR3, taken from reference TRBV2 and TRBJ1-1): EPEVTQTPSHQVTQMGQEVILRCVPISNHLYFYWYRQILGQKVEFLVSFYNNEISEKSEIFDDQFSVERPDGSNFTLKIRSTKLEDSAMYFCASSDEARSGAFFGQGTRLTVV.

J is TRBJ2-5 and V is TRBV19; 9 bases match TRBD1. With 6 bases clipped from V and 3 bases from J, the junction kept 8 bases outside the gene matches. This CDR3 is 15 amino acids long. In germline, CDR1 is LNHDA, CDR2 SQIVND (reference sequence). CDR3 sequence reads: CASSTRGTGKETQYF. In nucleotides, the CDR3 is TGTGCCAGTAGCACTCGGGGGACAGGGAAAGAGACCCAGTACTTC.

This chain connects TRBV2 to TRBJ1-1, with a possible D match to TRBD1 (5 bases). The germline CDR1 and CDR2 sequences are SNHLY and FYNNEI. The V end was cut by 7 bases, the J end by 0 bases, with 9 bases between. The CDR3 is 13 amino acids. CDR3 in amino acids: CASTYRLNTEAFF. The CDR3 nucleotides are TGTGCCAGCACTTACAGGTTGAACACTGAAGCTTTCTTT.

The rearrangement links TRBV3-1 (or the pseudogene TRBV3-2) to TRBJ1-5; TRBD1 might be the D (6 bases). The CDR3 loop spans 15 amino acids. Germline CDR1 is LGHDT and CDR2 is YNNKEL (reference sequence). Between the trimmed V and J ends, which lost 1 base and 3 bases, there was a span of 10 bases. Here the CDR3 reads CASSQGQGNNQPQHF. The CDR3, as DNA: TGTGCCAGCAGCCAAGGCCAGGGGAACAATCAGCCCCAGCATTTT.

The CDR3 loop reads CASSFDRGRETQYF. DNA of the CDR3: TGTGCCAGCAGTTTCGACAGGGGGCGGGAGACCCAGTACTTC. This chain uses TRBV6-2 or TRBV6-3 with TRBJ2-5; 10 nucleotides match TRBD1. Germline CDR1 and CDR2: MNHEY and SVGEGT. The J segment lost 5 bases and the V segment lost 4 bases, leaving 4 bases of the junction unmatched. This CDR3 is built from 14 residues.

The rearrangement joins TRBV3-1 (or the pseudogene TRBV3-2) to TRBJ1-4; no clear D. Trimming removed 4 bases from V and 3 bases from J, with 6 bases in between. Germline V gene sequence: CDR1 LGHDT, CDR2 YNNKEL (reference sequence). This CDR3 comprises 13 residues. CDR3 nucleotides: TGTGCCAGCAGCCCCCCCGCTAATGAAAAACTGTTTTTT. Amino acid sequence: CASSPPANEKLFF.

This rearrangement joins TRBV5-4 to TRBJ1-2; 7 nucleotides align to TRBD1. The CDR3 runs to 13 residues. V lost 3 bases and J lost 5; bases outside the gene matches: 4. Germline V gene sequence: CDR1 SGHNT, CDR2 YYREEE (reference sequence). Here the CDR3 reads CASSSGQTYGYTF. The CDR3 DNA sequence: TGTGCCAGCAGCTCGGGACAGACATATGGCTACACCTTC.

The CDR3 spells CASRRQGGTDTQYF. The DNA of the CDR3 is TGTGCCAGCAGAAGACAGGGCGGGACAGATACGCAGTATTTT. The chain uses TRBV6-5 and TRBJ2-3; 7 bases line up with TRBD1. After removal of 6 bases from V and 3 bases from J, the junction contained 6 bases not matched to a gene. The CDR3 is 14 amino acids. Germline V CDR1 and CDR2: MNHEY, SVGAGI.